The rows below give T cell receptor beta chains drawn from one sample of a study of T cells in Graves' hyperthyroidism and ophthalmopathy. TCRdb re-called the multiplex PCR reads through MiXCR, storing one row per CDR3 protein. The repertoire consists of about 520,000 distinct CDR3 sequences, with roughly 24% occurring once and the leading ten covering approximately 11%. The sequenced sample consisted of blood. These receptors came from a woman in her twenties or thirties with Graves' ophthalmopathy. The CDR3 runs from the conserved cysteine through the conserved F or W. A D gene is named only where the DNA matches it firmly. Clone size is shown for a subset of rows, as once, few, many or a class of expanded clone.

clone_size j_call v_call d_call cdr3_aa cdr3_nt
many TRBJ2-7 TRBV28 TRBD1 CASNQGVREQYF TGTGCCAGCAATCAGGGGGTGCGCGAGCAGTACTTC
many TRBJ1-2 TRBV29-1 TRBD1 CSVETSTGFGYTF TGCAGCGTTGAAACCTCGACAGGGTTTGGCTACACCTTC
. TRBJ2-3 TRBV27 . CASSLNLGDTQYF TGTGCCAGCAGTTTAAACCTGGGAGATACGCAGTATTTT
few TRBJ1-1 TRBV7-9 . CASSPVGEFTEAFF TGTGCCAGCAGCCCGGTCGGGGAATTCACTGAAGCTTTCTTT
. TRBJ2-5 TRBV7-3 . CASSFTGGGGETQYF TGTGCCAGCAGCTTCACTGGAGGGGGCGGAGAGACCCAGTACTTC
once TRBJ1-2 TRBV29-1 TRBD1 CSVELGQGLGYTF TGCAGCGTTGAACTGGGACAGGGGCTTGGCTACACCTTC
many TRBJ1-1 TRBV10-3 . CAISESENTEAFF TGTGCCATCAGTGAGTCGGAGAACACTGAAGCTTTCTTT
many TRBJ1-5 TRBV6-2/TRBV6-3 . CASSYFPASRNQPQHF TGTGCCAGCAGTTACTTCCCTGCGTCACGCAATCAGCCCCAGCATTTT
many TRBJ2-7 TRBV2 . CASSKDISSYEQYF TGTGCCAGCAGTAAGGACATTAGCTCCTACGAGCAGTACTTC
. TRBJ1-2 TRBV6-2/TRBV6-3 . CASSYGGEGYTF TGTGCCAGCAGTTATGGTGGGGAAGGCTACACCTTC
. TRBJ2-2 TRBV12-3/TRBV12-4 . CAGSSSAGVGELFF TGTGCCGGCAGTTCCTCTGCCGGGGTCGGGGAGCTGTTTTTT
many TRBJ1-2 TRBV20-1 . CSARDEYGYTF TGCAGTGCTAGAGATGAGTATGGCTACACCTTC
many TRBJ2-5 TRBV19 . CAAGTAESETQYF TGTGCCGCCGGGACGGCGGAATCAGAGACCCAGTACTTC
many TRBJ2-7 TRBV12-3/TRBV12-4 . CASSFARSLYEQYF TGTGCCAGCAGTTTCGCTAGGTCCCTCTACGAGCAGTACTTC
many TRBJ2-7 TRBV4-2 . CASSQDPGTYEQYF TGTGCCAGCAGCCAAGATCCGGGGACCTACGAGCAGTACTTC
many TRBJ1-1 TRBV27 . CASLRTVMNTEAFF TGTGCCAGTCTCAGGACAGTCATGAACACTGAAGCTTTCTTT
many TRBJ1-2 TRBV28 . CASSFQGNGYTF TGTGCCAGCAGTTTTCAGGGGAATGGCTACACCTTC
. TRBJ1-5 TRBV30 TRBD1 CAWGTGLTLYSNQPQHF TGTGCCTGGGGGACAGGCCTCACCCTGTATAGCAATCAGCCCCAGCATTTT
many TRBJ2-7 TRBV27 TRBD2 CASSVRRSSGYEQYF TGTGCCAGCAGTGTTCGAAGGTCTAGCGGCTACGAGCAGTACTTC
. TRBJ2-5 TRBV9 . CASSVEPARTQYF TGTGCCAGCAGCGTAGAACCCGCCAGGACCCAGTACTTC
. TRBJ2-2 TRBV12-3/TRBV12-4 . CASSLLGAWELFF TGTGCCAGCAGTTTGTTGGGGGCATGGGAGCTGTTTTTT
. TRBJ1-3 TRBV19 . CASSIGYSGNTIYF TGTGCCAGTAGTATCGGCTACTCTGGAAACACCATATATTTT
. TRBJ2-7 TRBV28 . CASSLPFGQYEQYF TGTGCCAGCAGTTTACCCTTCGGACAGTACGAGCAGTACTTC
. TRBJ2-7 TRBV11-1 TRBD1 CASSLALWRKGTVSYEQYF TGTGCCAGCAGCTTAGCGCTGTGGCGTAAAGGGACAGTCTCCTACGAGCAGTACTTC
few TRBJ1-2 TRBV27 . CASSFRGDTRYGYTF TGTGCCAGCAGTTTTCGAGGGGACACCCGCTATGGCTACACCTTC
many TRBJ2-5 TRBV12-3/TRBV12-4 TRBD1 CASSDRVYRETQYF TGTGCCAGCAGTGACAGGGTTTATAGAGAGACCCAGTACTTC
few TRBJ2-7 TRBV20-1 TRBD1 CSAVMGQGRTYEQYF TGCAGTGCCGTTATGGGACAGGGGCGAACCTACGAGCAGTACTTC
many TRBJ1-3 TRBV4-2 . CASSQDSSLRGNTIYF TGTGCCAGCAGCCAGGACAGTTCCTTACGAGGAAACACCATATATTTT
many TRBJ2-3 TRBV20-1 . CSASSLGTQYF TGCAGTGCTAGTTCGCTGGGTACGCAGTATTTT
few TRBJ1-2 TRBV6-2/TRBV6-3 . CASSYAGMGYGYTF TGTGCCAGCAGTTACGCAGGGATGGGATATGGCTACACCTTC
. TRBJ2-2 TRBV5-1 TRBD1 CASSIGTGGPGELFF TGCGCCAGCAGCATCGGGACAGGGGGTCCCGGGGAGCTGTTTTTT
. TRBJ2-2 TRBV6-1 . CASGDIGTGELFF TGTGCCAGCGGCGATATAGGCACCGGGGAGCTGTTTTTT
many TRBJ1-5 TRBV18 . CASSPGNDQPQHF TGTGCCAGCTCACCAGGGAACGATCAGCCCCAGCATTTT
. TRBJ1-1 TRBV20-1 . CSARSGPRAFF TGCAGTGCTAGATCTGGGCCTCGGGCTTTCTTT
. TRBJ2-7 TRBV27 . CASSSLGFSYEQYF TGTGCCAGCTCATCTTTGGGATTCTCCTACGAGCAGTACTTC
few TRBJ1-5 TRBV10-3 . CAISEDSASGPQHF TGTGCCATCAGTGAGGACAGTGCCAGCGGGCCCCAGCATTTT
many TRBJ1-1 TRBV24-1 . CATSAGANTEAFF TGTGCCACCAGTGCGGGGGCGAACACTGAAGCTTTCTTT
. TRBJ1-6 TRBV12-3/TRBV12-4 TRBD1 CASSSSTGAFNSPLHF TGTGCCAGCAGCAGTAGTACAGGGGCCTTCAATTCACCCCTCCACTTT
. TRBJ2-5 TRBV6-1 TRBD1 CASYRDRVQETQYF TGTGCCAGCTATCGGGACAGGGTCCAAGAGACCCAGTACTTC
. TRBJ1-2 TRBV19 . CASSIGFGNYGYTF TGTGCCAGTAGTATAGGTTTTGGGAACTATGGCTACACCTTC
many TRBJ2-7 TRBV6-2/TRBV6-3 . CASRETDSYEQYF TGTGCCAGCAGAGAGACAGATTCCTACGAGCAGTACTTC
many TRBJ1-2 TRBV19 . CASKFTGGGYGYTF TGTGCCAGTAAGTTCACAGGCGGAGGGTATGGCTACACCTTC
many TRBJ2-4 TRBV19 . CASPKGVGAAKNIQYF TGTGCCAGTCCTAAAGGGGTCGGGGCCGCCAAAAACATTCAGTACTTC
. TRBJ2-2 TRBV2 TRBD2 CASSERSGRDTGELFF TGTGCCAGCAGTGAACGTAGCGGGAGGGACACCGGGGAGCTGTTTTTT
. TRBJ2-7 TRBV15 TRBD1 CATSRGGQAADEQYF TGTGCCACCAGCAGAGGGGGACAGGCGGCCGACGAGCAGTACTTC
many TRBJ1-1 TRBV6-2/TRBV6-3 . CATLLAQNTEAFF TGTGCCACCCTCCTCGCACAGAACACTGAAGCTTTCTTT
many TRBJ2-7 TRBV12-3/TRBV12-4 TRBD2 CASTLGGYYEQYF TGTGCCAGCACCCTGGGGGGGTATTACGAGCAGTACTTC
. TRBJ1-2 TRBV6-9 . CASSHYGYTF TGTGCCAGCAGTCATTATGGCTACACCTTC
. TRBJ2-2 TRBV6-2/TRBV6-3 TRBD1 CTSSHGQGNTGELFF TGTACCAGCAGTCACGGACAGGGGAACACCGGGGAGCTGTTTTTT
many TRBJ2-7 TRBV3-1 TRBD1 CASSRRDSRYEQYF TGTGCCAGCAGCCGCCGGGACAGCCGATACGAGCAGTACTTC
many TRBJ2-7 TRBV9 . CASSAQQGYEQYF TGTGCCAGCAGCGCGCAGCAAGGGTACGAGCAGTACTTC
few TRBJ2-7 TRBV20-1 TRBD2 CSARVGRTSGSHEQYF TGCAGTGCTAGAGTAGGGAGGACTAGCGGGAGCCACGAGCAGTACTTC
many TRBJ2-6 TRBV19 . CASSMRGEYSGANVLTF TGTGCCAGTAGTATGAGAGGGGAATACTCTGGGGCCAACGTCCTGACTTTC
many TRBJ1-1 TRBV9 . CASSVAGFTEAFF TGTGCCAGCAGCGTAGCAGGGTTCACTGAAGCTTTCTTT